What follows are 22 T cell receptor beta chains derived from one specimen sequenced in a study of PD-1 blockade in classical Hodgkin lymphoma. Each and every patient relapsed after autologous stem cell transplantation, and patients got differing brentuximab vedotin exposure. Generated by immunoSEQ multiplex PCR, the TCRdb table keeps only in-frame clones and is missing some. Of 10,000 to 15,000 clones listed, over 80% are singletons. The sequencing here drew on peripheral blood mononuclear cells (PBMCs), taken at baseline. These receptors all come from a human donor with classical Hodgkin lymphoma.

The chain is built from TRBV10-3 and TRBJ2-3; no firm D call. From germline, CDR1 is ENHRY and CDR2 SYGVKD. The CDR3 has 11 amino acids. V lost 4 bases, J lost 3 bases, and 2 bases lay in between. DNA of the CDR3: TGTGCCATCAGTGTAACAGATACGCAGTATTTT. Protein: CAISVTDTQYF.

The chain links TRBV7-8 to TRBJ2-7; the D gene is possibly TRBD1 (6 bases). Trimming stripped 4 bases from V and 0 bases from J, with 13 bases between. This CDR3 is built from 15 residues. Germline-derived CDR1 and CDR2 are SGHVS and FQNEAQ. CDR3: CASSSGTLNSYEQYF. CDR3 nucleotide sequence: TGTGCCAGCAGCTCCGGGACACTCAACTCCTACGAGCAGTACTTC.

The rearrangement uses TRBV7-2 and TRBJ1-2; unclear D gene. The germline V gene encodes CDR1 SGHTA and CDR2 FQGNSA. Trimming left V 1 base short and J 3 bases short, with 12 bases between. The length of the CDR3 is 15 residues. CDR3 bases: TGTGCCAGCAGCTTAGGGAAAGGGATTTACTATGGCTACACCTTC. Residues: CASSLGKGIYYGYTF. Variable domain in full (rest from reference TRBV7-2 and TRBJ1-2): GAGVSQSPSNKVTEKGKDVELRCDPISGHTALYWYRQSLGQGLEFLIYFQGNSAPDKSGLPSDRFSAERTGGSVSTLTIQRTQQEDSAVYLCASSLGKGIYYGYTFGSGTRLTVV.

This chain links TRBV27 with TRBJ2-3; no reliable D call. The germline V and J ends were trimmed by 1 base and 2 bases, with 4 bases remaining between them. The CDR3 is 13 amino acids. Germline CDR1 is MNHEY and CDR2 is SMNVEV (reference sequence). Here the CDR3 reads CASSLYATDTQYF. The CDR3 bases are TGTGCCAGCAGTTTATATGCCACAGATACGCAGTATTTT.

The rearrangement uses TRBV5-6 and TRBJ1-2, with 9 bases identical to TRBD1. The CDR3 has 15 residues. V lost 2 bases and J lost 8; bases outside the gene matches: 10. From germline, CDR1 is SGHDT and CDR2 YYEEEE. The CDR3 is CASSFPKDRGQGYTF. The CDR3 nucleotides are TGTGCCAGCAGCTTTCCTAAGGACAGGGGTCAGGGCTACACCTTC.

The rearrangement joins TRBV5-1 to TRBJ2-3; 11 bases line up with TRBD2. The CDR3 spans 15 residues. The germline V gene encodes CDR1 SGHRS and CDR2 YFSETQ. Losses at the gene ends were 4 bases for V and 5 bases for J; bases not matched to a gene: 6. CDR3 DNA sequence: TGCGCCAGCAGCCTACTAGCGGGAGTTGGAGATACGCAGTATTTT. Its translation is CASSLLAGVGDTQYF.

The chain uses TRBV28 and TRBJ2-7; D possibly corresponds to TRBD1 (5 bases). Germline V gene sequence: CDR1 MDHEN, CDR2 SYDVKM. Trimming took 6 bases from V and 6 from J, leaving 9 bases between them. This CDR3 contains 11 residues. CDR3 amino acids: CASSLGPEQYF. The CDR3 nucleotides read TGTGCCAGCAGCCTGGGGCCCGAGCAGTACTTC.

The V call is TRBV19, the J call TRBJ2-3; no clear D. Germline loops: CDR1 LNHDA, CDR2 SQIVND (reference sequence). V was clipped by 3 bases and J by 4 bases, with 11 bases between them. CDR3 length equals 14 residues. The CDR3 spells CASSIATEADTQYF. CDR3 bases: TGTGCCAGTAGTATTGCTACCGAAGCAGATACGCAGTATTTT.

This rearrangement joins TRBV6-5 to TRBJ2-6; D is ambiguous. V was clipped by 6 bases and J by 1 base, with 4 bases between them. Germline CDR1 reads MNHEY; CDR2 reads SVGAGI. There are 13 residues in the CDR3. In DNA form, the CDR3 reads TGTGCCAGCAGGGTATCTGGGGCCAACGTCCTGACTTTC. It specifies CASRVSGANVLTF.

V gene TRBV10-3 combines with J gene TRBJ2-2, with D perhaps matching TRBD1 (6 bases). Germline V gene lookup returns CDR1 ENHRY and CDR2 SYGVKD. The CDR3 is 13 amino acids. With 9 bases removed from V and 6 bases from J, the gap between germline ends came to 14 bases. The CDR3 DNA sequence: TGTGCCATTACAGGGTCCGGGTCCGGGGAGCTGTTTTTT. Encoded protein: CAITGSGSGELFF.

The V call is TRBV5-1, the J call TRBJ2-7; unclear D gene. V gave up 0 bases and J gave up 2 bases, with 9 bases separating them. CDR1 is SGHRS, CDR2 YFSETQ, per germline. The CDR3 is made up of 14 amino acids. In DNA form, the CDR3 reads TGCGCCAGCAGCTTGGTGAACTCAGCCTACGAGCAGTACTTC. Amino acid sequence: CASSLVNSAYEQYF. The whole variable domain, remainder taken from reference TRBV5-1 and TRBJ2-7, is KAGVTQTPRYLIKTRGQQVTLSCSPISGHRSVSWYQQTPGQGLQFLFEYFSETQRNKGNFPGRFSGRQFSNSRSEMNVSTLELGDSALYLCASSLVNSAYEQYFGPGTRLTVT.

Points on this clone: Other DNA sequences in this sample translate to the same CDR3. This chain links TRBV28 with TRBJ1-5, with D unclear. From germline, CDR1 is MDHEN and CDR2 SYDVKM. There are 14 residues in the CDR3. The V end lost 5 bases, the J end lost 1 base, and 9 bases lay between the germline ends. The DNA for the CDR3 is TGTGCCAGCAGTCTTCCTGGGAGCAATCAGCCCCAGCATTTT. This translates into CASSLPGSNQPQHF.

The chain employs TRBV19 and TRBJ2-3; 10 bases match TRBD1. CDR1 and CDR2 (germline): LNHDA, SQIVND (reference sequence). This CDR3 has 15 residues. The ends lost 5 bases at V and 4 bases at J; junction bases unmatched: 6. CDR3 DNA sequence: TGTGCCAGTAGTTTTCGACAGGGGGCGGCAGATACGCAGTATTTT. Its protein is CASSFRQGAADTQYF.

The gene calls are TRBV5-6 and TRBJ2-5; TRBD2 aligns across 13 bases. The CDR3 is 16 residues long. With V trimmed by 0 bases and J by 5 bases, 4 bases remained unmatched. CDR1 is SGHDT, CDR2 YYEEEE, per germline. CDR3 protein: CASSLGTSGRGETQYF. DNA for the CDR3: TGTGCCAGCAGCTTGGGCACTAGCGGGAGGGGGGAGACCCAGTACTTC. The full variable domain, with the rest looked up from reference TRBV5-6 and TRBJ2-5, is DAGVTQSPTHLIKTRGQQVTLRCSPKSGHDTVSWYQQALGQGPQFIFQYYEEEERQRGNFPDRFSGHQFPNYSSELNVNALLLGDSALYLCASSLGTSGRGETQYFGPGTRLLVL.

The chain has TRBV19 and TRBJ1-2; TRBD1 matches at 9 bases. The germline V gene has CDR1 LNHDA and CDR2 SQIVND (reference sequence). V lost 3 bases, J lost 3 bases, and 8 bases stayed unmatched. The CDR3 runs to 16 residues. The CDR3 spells CASSISTGGTYYGYTF. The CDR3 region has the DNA TGTGCCAGTAGTATCTCGACAGGGGGAACCTACTATGGCTACACCTTC. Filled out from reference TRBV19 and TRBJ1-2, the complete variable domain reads DGGITQSPKYLFRKEGQNVTLSCEQNLNHDAMYWYRQDPGQGLRLIYYSQIVNDFQKGDIAEGYSVSREKKESFPLTVTSAQKNPTAFYLCASSISTGGTYYGYTFGSGTRLTVV.

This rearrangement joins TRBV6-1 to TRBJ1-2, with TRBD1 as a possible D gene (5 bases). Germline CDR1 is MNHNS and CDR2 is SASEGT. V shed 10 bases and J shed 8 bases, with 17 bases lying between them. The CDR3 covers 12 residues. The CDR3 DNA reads TGTGCCAACCGGGACCCAGGATCCGGCTACACCTTC. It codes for CANRDPGSGYTF.

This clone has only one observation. The CDR3 protein is CASSPGLGADTQYF. CDR3 coding DNA: TGCGCCAGCAGTCCGGGACTAGGGGCAGATACGCAGTATTTT. This chain connects TRBV10-1 to TRBJ2-3; 8 positions match TRBD2. Germline CDR1 WNHNN, CDR2 SYGVQD (reference sequence). Unmatched junction bases numbered 5, after V lost 5 bases and J lost 4 bases. The CDR3 length is 14 residues.

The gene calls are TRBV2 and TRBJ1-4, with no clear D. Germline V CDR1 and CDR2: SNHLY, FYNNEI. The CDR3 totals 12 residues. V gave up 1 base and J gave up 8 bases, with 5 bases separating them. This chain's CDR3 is CASSEGPEKLFF. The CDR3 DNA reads TGTGCCAGCAGTGAAGGGCCAGAAAAACTGTTTTTT.

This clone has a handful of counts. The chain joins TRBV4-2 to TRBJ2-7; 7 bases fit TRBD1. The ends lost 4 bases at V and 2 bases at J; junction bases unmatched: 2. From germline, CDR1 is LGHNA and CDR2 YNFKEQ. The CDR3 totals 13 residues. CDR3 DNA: TGTGCCAGCAGCCTCAGGGGGACCTACGAGCAGTACTTC. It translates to CASSLRGTYEQYF.

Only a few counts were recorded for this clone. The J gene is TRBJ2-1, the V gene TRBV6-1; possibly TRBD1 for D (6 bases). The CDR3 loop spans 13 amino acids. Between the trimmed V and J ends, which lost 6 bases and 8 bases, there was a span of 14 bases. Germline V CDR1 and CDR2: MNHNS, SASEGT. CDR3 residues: CASRLGGKYEQFF. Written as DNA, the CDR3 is TGTGCCAGCAGGTTAGGGGGAAAGTATGAGCAGTTCTTC.

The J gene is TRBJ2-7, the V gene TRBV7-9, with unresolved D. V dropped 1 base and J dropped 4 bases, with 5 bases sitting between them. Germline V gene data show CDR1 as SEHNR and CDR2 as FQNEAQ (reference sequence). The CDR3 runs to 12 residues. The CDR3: CASSLVGYEQYF. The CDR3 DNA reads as TGTGCCAGCAGCTTAGTGGGTTACGAGCAGTACTTC.

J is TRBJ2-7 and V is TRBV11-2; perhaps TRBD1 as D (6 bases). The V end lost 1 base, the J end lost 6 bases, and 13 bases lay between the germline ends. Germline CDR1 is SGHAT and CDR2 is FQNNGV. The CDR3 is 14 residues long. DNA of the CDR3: TGTGCCAGCAGCTTAGGACAGGCTGTGGGCGAGCAGTACTTC. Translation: CASSLGQAVGEQYF.